The present T cell receptor beta chain was sequenced within a study of identical twins. In this sample, this clonotype turned up a few times. With template switching, a universal primer site was added, and the cDNA carried unique molecular identifiers. TCRdb redid the calling of the 5' RACE reads with MiXCR, one entry per CDR3 protein. Among approximately 300,000 distinct CDR3 sequences listed, roughly 10% were seen once. Germline loops: CDR1 SGDLS, CDR2 YYNGEE. CDR3 length equals 16 residues. The V and J ends lost 3 bases and 0 bases respectively, with 15 bases between them. These same data were also listed under a study on yellow fever vaccine responses in identical twins.

Material for sequencing was CD8+ T cells sorted from blood. This chain connects TRBV9 to TRBJ1-2, with a weak D call TRBD1 (5 bases). This TCR was recovered from a woman aged 18-30 years in good health. The CDR3: CASSAPRGVANYGYTF. CDR3 in DNA: TGTGCCAGCAGCGCCCCTCGGGGGGTTGCTAACTATGGCTACACCTTC.